The T cell receptor (beta chain) described here comes from a study of T-cell memory formation after mild COVID-19. Study as a whole: Across donors, TCR clusters were largely donor specific. Study findings and constraints: The authors left the SARS-CoV-2 specificity of second-wave clones peaking on day 37 unconfirmed. Pre-infection memory showed some responding clones, and this suggested that cross-reactive memory joined. CD4+ contracting clones were mainly CM and EM; CD8+ ones, EMRA.

From the 5' RACE reads, TCRdb called clonotypes with MiXCR, one entry per CDR3 protein. The table lists 40,000 to 60,000 distinct CDR3 sequences, around 10% of them singletons. Between the trimmed V and J ends, which lost 3 bases and 3 bases, there was a span of 11 bases. Germline V gene sequence: CDR1 SGHTA, CDR2 FQGNSA. The CDR3 is 15 residues long. This clonotype was counted at least ten times. Its antigen is unidentified. V usage is TRBV7-2 and J usage is TRBJ2-2; D tentatively fits TRBD1 or TRBD2 (5 bases each). Sequenced sample: PBMCs or a T cell subset sorted from them (not recorded which). The sequence derives from a man between 18 and 35 years old who had mild COVID-19 (a few samples of this study predate the infection). Cell type and time point are not known. CDR3 in amino acids: CASSFQGVDTGELFF. The CDR3 DNA reads TGTGCCAGCAGCTTTCAGGGAGTGGACACCGGGGAGCTGTTTTTT.